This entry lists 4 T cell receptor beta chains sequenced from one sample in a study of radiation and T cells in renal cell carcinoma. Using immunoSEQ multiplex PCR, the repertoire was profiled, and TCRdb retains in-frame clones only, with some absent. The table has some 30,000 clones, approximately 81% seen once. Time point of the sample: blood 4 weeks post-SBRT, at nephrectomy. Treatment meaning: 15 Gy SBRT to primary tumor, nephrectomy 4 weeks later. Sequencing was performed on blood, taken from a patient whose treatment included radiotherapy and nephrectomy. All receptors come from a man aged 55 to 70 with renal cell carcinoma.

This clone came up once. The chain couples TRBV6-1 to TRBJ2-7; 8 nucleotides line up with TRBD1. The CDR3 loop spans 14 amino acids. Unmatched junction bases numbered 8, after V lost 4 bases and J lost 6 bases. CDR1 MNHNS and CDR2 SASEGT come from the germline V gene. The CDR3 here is CASSAGTGLGEQYF. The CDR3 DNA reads TGTGCCAGCAGTGCCGGGACAGGACTCGGCGAGCAGTACTTC.

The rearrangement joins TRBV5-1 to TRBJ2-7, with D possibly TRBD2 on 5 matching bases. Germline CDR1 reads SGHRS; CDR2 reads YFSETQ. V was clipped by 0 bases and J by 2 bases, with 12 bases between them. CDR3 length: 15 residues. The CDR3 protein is CASSLGGSVAYEQYF. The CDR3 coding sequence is TGCGCCAGCAGCTTGGGGGGTAGCGTCGCCTACGAGCAGTACTTC.

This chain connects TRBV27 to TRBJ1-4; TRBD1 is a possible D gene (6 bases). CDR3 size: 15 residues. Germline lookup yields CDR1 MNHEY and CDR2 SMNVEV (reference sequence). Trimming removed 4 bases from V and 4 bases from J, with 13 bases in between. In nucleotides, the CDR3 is TGTGCCAGCAGTTCGGCAGGGGAATATAATGAAAAACTGTTTTTT. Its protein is CASSSAGEYNEKLFF. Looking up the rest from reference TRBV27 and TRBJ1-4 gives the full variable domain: EAQVTQNPRYLITVTGKKLTVTCSQNMNHEYMSWYRQDPGLGLRQIYYSMNVEVTDKGDVPEGYKVSRKEKRNFPLILESPSPNQTSLYFCASSSAGEYNEKLFFGSGTQLSVL.

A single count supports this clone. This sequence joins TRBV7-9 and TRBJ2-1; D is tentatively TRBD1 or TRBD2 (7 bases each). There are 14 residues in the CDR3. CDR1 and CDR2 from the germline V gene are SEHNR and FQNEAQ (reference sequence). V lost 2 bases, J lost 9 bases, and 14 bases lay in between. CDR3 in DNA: TGTGCCAGCAGCTTAACGACAGGGAGGGGTGAGCAGTTCTTC. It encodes CASSLTTGRGEQFF. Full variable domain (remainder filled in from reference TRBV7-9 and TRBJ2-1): DTGVSQNPRHKITKRGQNVTFRCDPISEHNRLYWYRQTLGQGPEFLTYFQNEAQLEKSRLLSDRFSAERPKGSFSTLEIQRTEQGDSAMYLCASSLTTGRGEQFFGPGTRLTVL.